The sequence of this T cell receptor beta chain was determined in a study of shared clonotypes between healthy human individuals. The CDR3 totals 15 residues. Looked up from germline, CDR1 is SGHNT and CDR2 is YYREEE (reference sequence). The ends were cut back, 5 bases at V and 4 bases at J, with 15 bases in the middle. Assay: immunoSEQ multiplex PCR; the TCRdb copy retains only in-frame clones and omits some. The sample carries roughly 300,000 clones, less than 75% recorded once. The source is a man aged 25 to 45 in good health. The rearrangement uses TRBV5-4 and TRBJ2-2; tentatively, D is TRBD1 or TRBD2 (5 bases each). The sample consisted of memory CD4+ T cells sorted from blood. Subset given: CD45RA-negative fraction. This chain's CDR3 is CASRSRGAGTGELFF. CDR3 DNA sequence: TGTGCCAGCAGGTCAAGAGGGGCTGGCACCGGGGAGCTGTTTTTT.